This T cell receptor (beta chain) was sequenced for a study of cytomegalovirus exposure and HLA in healthy donors. Primers included in the PCR were 60 Vbeta and 13 Jbeta primers. Original analysis: Roughly 11 million shared chains were among the about 80 million unique TCR beta chains that a later analysis counted. This table comes from immunoSEQ multiplex PCR, and its TCRdb copy is limited to in-frame clones, with some not included. That table is the source of V, J and clone size, and D and trimming were worked out from the DNA. The data contain about 140,000 clones, roughly 80% of them singletons. This clone was observed once. Its antigen is currently unknown. Whole-study results and caveats: Three CMV-associated chains were confirmed in vitro to be specific for CMV antigens. Most subjects' HLA-A and HLA-B alleles were reportedly predicted from TCR beta sequences.

The V gene lost 1 base and the J gene lost 7 bases, with 7 bases spanning the gap. This CDR3 is built from 11 residues. The germline gives CDR1 SQVTM, CDR2 ANQGSEA. The sequenced material came from PBMCs. The clonotype comes from a male donor in good health and CMV-seronegative. This rearrangement joins TRBV29-1 to TRBJ2-5; D uncertain. The CDR3 here is CSVEGRGTQYF. The CDR3 DNA reads as TGCAGCGTTGAAGGGAGAGGGACCCAGTACTTC. Combining the CDR3 with reference TRBV29-1 and TRBJ2-5 gives the whole variable domain SAVISQKPSRDICQRGTSLTIQCQVDSQVTMMFWYRQQPGQSLTLIATANQGSEATYESGFVIDKFPISRPNLTFSTLTVSNMSPEDSSIYLCSVEGRGTQYFGPGTRLLVL.